These 27 T cell receptor beta chains originate from one sample sequenced in a study of cytomegalovirus exposure and HLA in healthy donors. The PCR used 60 Vbeta and 13 Jbeta primers. Here immunoSEQ multiplex PCR was the method, and the copy in TCRdb shows in-frame clones only, minus some. The sample includes some 120,000 clones, more than 60% of them seen just once. The material sequenced was PBMCs. The receptors originated from a female donor in good health and CMV-seronegative.

This clone was counted only a few times. The chain couples TRBV6-5 to TRBJ1-1; D gene unclear. The CDR3 spans 15 residues. Trimming left V 0 bases short and J 0 bases short, with 8 bases between. The germline gives CDR1 MNHEY, CDR2 SVGAGI. In nucleotides, the CDR3 is TGTGCCAGCAGTTACTCCTCTGTCCTGAACACTGAAGCTTTCTTT. Amino acids: CASSYSSVLNTEAFF.

The gene calls are TRBV13 and TRBJ2-5, with D tentatively TRBD2 (5 bases). V was cut by 0 bases and J by 3 bases, with 8 bases left in between. This CDR3 comprises 14 residues. The germline V gene has CDR1 PRHDT and CDR2 FYEKMQ (reference sequence). The CDR3 nucleotides read TGTGCCAGCAGCTTAGGGGACTCGAAAGAGACCCAGTACTTC. Protein: CASSLGDSKETQYF.

The chain employs TRBV5-5 and TRBJ2-1, with D possibly matching TRBD1 (6 bases). The CDR3 has 16 amino acids. Germline-derived CDR1 and CDR2 are SGHKS and YYEKEE (reference sequence). The V end was cut by 4 bases, the J end by 7 bases, with 21 bases between. The DNA for the CDR3 is TGTGCCAGCAGCCCCCCACAGGGATCCGTGGGTAATGAGCAGTTCTTC. Encoded protein: CASSPPQGSVGNEQFF.

The chain joins TRBV7-9 to TRBJ2-3, with TRBD2 as a possible D gene (6 bases). Germline V gene data show CDR1 as SEHNR and CDR2 as FQNEAQ (reference sequence). CDR3 size: 14 residues. V was cut by 3 bases and J by 2 bases, with 9 bases left in between. The CDR3 DNA follows: TGTGCCAGCAGCTTGGCGGGACCCACAGATACGCAGTATTTT. It is translated as CASSLAGPTDTQYF.

This clone has only a few counts. V usage is TRBV6-1 and J usage is TRBJ2-2, with unresolved D. Germline V gene lookup returns CDR1 MNHNS and CDR2 SASEGT. The CDR3 is 13 residues long. V lost 6 bases and J lost 4, with 9 bases in between. The DNA of the CDR3 is TGTGCCAGCAGCTTCACTATCACCGGGGAGCTGTTTTTT. This codes for CASSFTITGELFF.

The chain combines TRBV10-2 with TRBJ1-6; D may be TRBD1 (6 bases). Trimming took 4 bases from V and 7 from J, leaving 8 bases between them. CDR3 size: 13 residues. Germline-derived CDR1 and CDR2 are WSHSY and SAAADI. The DNA for the CDR3 is TGCGCCAGCAGTGCACAGGGAAATTCACCCCTCCACTTT. Its protein is CASSAQGNSPLHF.

A single count supports this clone. CDR3 nucleotides: TGCAGCGTTGATTCCGCAGGAACAGATACGCAGTATTTT. It is translated as CSVDSAGTDTQYF. The V gene is TRBV29-1, the J gene TRBJ2-3, with D hard to call. This CDR3 has 13 amino acids. V lost 3 bases, J lost 3 bases, and 10 bases lay in between. CDR1 SQVTM and CDR2 ANQGSEA come from the germline V gene.

This chain links TRBV5-1 with TRBJ2-5; the D gene is possibly TRBD1 (6 bases). Germline V lookup: CDR1 SGHRS, CDR2 YFSETQ. The CDR3 consists of 13 residues. The ends were cut back, 3 bases at V and 5 bases at J, with 11 bases in the middle. This CDR3 is CASSSRDKETQYF. In DNA, the CDR3 is TGCGCCAGCAGCTCCAGGGACAAGGAGACCCAGTACTTC.

The CDR3 DNA reads as TGCGCCAGCAGCTTGGATAGCTTATATCAGCCCCAGCATTTT. Protein: CASSLDSLYQPQHF. The chain has TRBV5-1 and TRBJ1-5; the D is unclear. The germline V and J ends were trimmed by 0 bases and 5 bases, with 9 bases remaining between them. This CDR3 has 14 amino acids. Germline CDR1 and CDR2: SGHRS and YFSETQ.

This chain joins TRBV7-3 and TRBJ2-5; D gene ambiguous. This CDR3 has 13 residues. Germline V gives CDR1 SGHTA, CDR2 FQGTGA. The V gene lost 0 bases and the J gene lost 4 bases, with 6 bases spanning the gap. This chain's CDR3 is CASSLTYGETQYF. CDR3 DNA: TGTGCCAGCAGCTTAACCTACGGAGAGACCCAGTACTTC.

This clone was observed a single time. CDR3 DNA sequence: TGTGCCAGCAGCTTGGAGGGGGCCCCCCTATATGGCTACACCTTC. Its translation is CASSLEGAPLYGYTF. The chain recombines TRBV5-5 with TRBJ1-2; 7 bases match TRBD1. This CDR3 comprises 15 residues. V shed 0 bases and J 5 bases; nucleotides not matched to a gene: 7. CDR1 and CDR2 from the germline V gene are SGHKS and YYEKEE (reference sequence).

J is TRBJ2-7 and V is TRBV14, with D uncertain. Germline assignment: CDR1 SGHDN and CDR2 FVKESK. Deletions cut 3 bases from V and 0 bases from J, with 6 bases between. The CDR3 loop spans 13 amino acids. The CDR3 reads CASSQGRSYEQYF. CDR3 in DNA: TGTGCCAGCAGCCAGGGCCGCTCCTACGAGCAGTACTTC.

This clone was observed a handful of times. The chain recombines TRBV5-6 with TRBJ2-6, with D tentatively TRBD1 (5 bases). The CDR3 contains 17 residues. Germline assignment: CDR1 SGHDT and CDR2 YYEEEE. Between the trimmed V and J ends, which lost 4 bases and 0 bases, there was a span of 14 bases. This CDR3 is CASSRQGLSSGANVLTF. The CDR3 DNA is TGTGCCAGCAGCCGGCAGGGCCTCAGCTCTGGGGCCAACGTCCTGACTTTC.

The sample holds a few counts of this clone. This rearrangement joins TRBV5-6 to TRBJ1-4; maybe TRBD1 (6 bases). V lost 3 bases, J lost 7 bases, and 10 bases lay in between. CDR1 is SGHDT and CDR2 is YYEEEE in the germline V gene. This CDR3 is 13 amino acids long. This chain's CDR3 is CASSYYRVEKLFF. Here the CDR3 DNA reads TGTGCCAGCAGCTACTACAGGGTTGAAAAACTGTTTTTT.

This clone was seen a handful of times. V and J are TRBV7-9 and TRBJ1-1; D remains unclear. V was cut by 5 bases and J by 7 bases, with 11 bases left in between. The CDR3 spans 12 residues. Germline assignment: CDR1 SEHNR and CDR2 FQNEAQ (reference sequence). The CDR3 region has the DNA TGTGCCAGCAGCCAACGGTCCGGTGAAGCTTTCTTT. Its translation: CASSQRSGEAFF.

This clone was counted a few times. The chain has TRBV4-1 and TRBJ2-3, with TRBD1 matching over 7 bases. Losses at the gene ends were 6 bases for V and 0 bases for J; bases not matched to a gene: 3. There are 14 residues in the CDR3. Per germline, CDR1 MGHRA and CDR2 YSYEKL. The CDR3 DNA is TGCGCCAGCAGGGGACAGATTAGCACAGATACGCAGTATTTT. It translates to CASRGQISTDTQYF.

About this clone: An end of the junction differs from the germline gene, which may be a read error. The chain links TRBV10-3 to TRBJ2-7, with D maybe TRBD1 (6 bases). The CDR3 totals 13 residues. Per germline, CDR1 ENHRY and CDR2 SYGVKD. CDR3 nucleotides: TGTGCCATAAGTGAACAGGGTTGGGACGAGCAGTACTTC. Translation: CAISEQGWDEQYF.

The chain recombines TRBV2 with TRBJ2-5, with 9 bases aligning to TRBD2. The CDR3 totals 13 residues. Trimming at V came to 6 bases and at J to 2 bases, leaving 1 base not matched to a gene. CDR1 and CDR2 (germline): SNHLY, FYNNEI. The CDR3 DNA sequence: TGTGCCAGCAGGCGGGGGGGTCAAGAGACCCAGTACTTC. Translation: CASRRGGQETQYF.

The V call is TRBV27, the J call TRBJ2-5; 8 positions agree with TRBD1. The germline CDR1 and CDR2 sequences are MNHEY and SMNVEV (reference sequence). The CDR3 spans 14 residues. The V gene end was trimmed by 8 bases and the J gene end by 8 bases; junction bases not matched to a gene: 13. For the CDR3, the DNA is TGTGCCAGCCAAATTACAGGGGGAGGTCGAACCCAGTACTTC. Translated: CASQITGGGRTQYF.

J is TRBJ1-1 and V is TRBV4-3; 8 positions match TRBD1. The J segment lost 1 base and the V segment lost 3 bases, leaving 13 bases of the junction unmatched. Per germline, CDR1 LGHNA and CDR2 YSLEER. The CDR3 totals 18 residues. The CDR3 sequence is CASSQDRDRLGQNTEAFF. The CDR3 region has the DNA TGCGCCAGCAGCCAGGACCGGGACAGGTTGGGACAGAACACTGAAGCTTTCTTT.

The chain has TRBV4-1 and TRBJ2-7; tentative D call: TRBD1 (5 bases). This CDR3 region has 15 residues. V gave up 0 bases and J gave up 7 bases, with 16 bases separating them. Germline CDR1 and CDR2: MGHRA and YSYEKL. This chain's CDR3 is CASSQDAQVYVEQYF. The CDR3 region has the DNA TGCGCCAGCAGCCAAGACGCACAGGTCTACGTAGAGCAGTACTTC.

The V gene is TRBV19, the J gene TRBJ2-7; weak D call: TRBD2 (5 bases). CDR3 size: 13 residues. Trimming removed 10 bases at V and 4 bases at J, with 17 bases between. The germline V gene has CDR1 LNHDA and CDR2 SQIVND (reference sequence). DNA of the CDR3: TGTGCCACCACCGGCGGGCCGGGTTACGAGCAGTACTTC. It translates to CATTGGPGYEQYF.

The gene calls are TRBV6-1 and TRBJ1-2; TRBD1 matches 8 bases. CDR3 length: 14 amino acids. Unmatched junction bases numbered 2, after V lost 0 bases and J lost 5 bases. Looked up from germline, CDR1 is MNHNS and CDR2 is SASEGT. The CDR3 coding sequence is TGTGCCAGCAGTGAAGCCGGGACAGGTTATGGCTACACCTTC. It specifies CASSEAGTGYGYTF.

The chain uses TRBV14 and TRBJ1-2, with no clear D. The CDR3 has 13 amino acids. Germline V gene sequence: CDR1 SGHDN, CDR2 FVKESK. V was clipped by 0 bases and J by 6 bases, with 8 bases between them. This CDR3 is CASSQEPEDGYTF. CDR3 DNA sequence: TGTGCCAGCAGCCAAGAGCCAGAGGATGGCTACACCTTC.

This sequence joins TRBV18 and TRBJ1-5; D unclear. Germline lookup yields CDR1 KGHSH and CDR2 LQKENI. With 2 bases removed from V and 4 bases from J, the gap between germline ends came to 6 bases. The CDR3 is 13 amino acids. CDR3 bases: TGTGCCAGCTCACCATCGGGAAATCAGCCCCAGCATTTT. Protein sequence: CASSPSGNQPQHF.

The V gene is TRBV7-9, the J gene TRBJ2-7, with 9 bases lining up with TRBD2. With V trimmed by 3 bases and J by 4 bases, 7 bases remained unmatched. Germline assignment: CDR1 SEHNR and CDR2 FQNEAQ (reference sequence). The CDR3 is made up of 15 amino acids. CDR3 bases: TGTGCCAGCAGCTTGTCTAAGCGGGGGGAGTACGAGCAGTACTTC. Protein: CASSLSKRGEYEQYF.

This chain joins TRBV5-4 and TRBJ2-7; TRBD2 aligns across 11 bases. Germline V gene data show CDR1 as SGHNT and CDR2 as YYREEE (reference sequence). The CDR3 covers 15 residues. V gave up 3 bases and J gave up 7 bases; unmatched junction bases: 9. CDR3 in DNA: TGTGCCAGCAGCTACCTTAGCGGGGGGGCGAGTGAGCAGTACTTC. Protein sequence: CASSYLSGGASEQYF.